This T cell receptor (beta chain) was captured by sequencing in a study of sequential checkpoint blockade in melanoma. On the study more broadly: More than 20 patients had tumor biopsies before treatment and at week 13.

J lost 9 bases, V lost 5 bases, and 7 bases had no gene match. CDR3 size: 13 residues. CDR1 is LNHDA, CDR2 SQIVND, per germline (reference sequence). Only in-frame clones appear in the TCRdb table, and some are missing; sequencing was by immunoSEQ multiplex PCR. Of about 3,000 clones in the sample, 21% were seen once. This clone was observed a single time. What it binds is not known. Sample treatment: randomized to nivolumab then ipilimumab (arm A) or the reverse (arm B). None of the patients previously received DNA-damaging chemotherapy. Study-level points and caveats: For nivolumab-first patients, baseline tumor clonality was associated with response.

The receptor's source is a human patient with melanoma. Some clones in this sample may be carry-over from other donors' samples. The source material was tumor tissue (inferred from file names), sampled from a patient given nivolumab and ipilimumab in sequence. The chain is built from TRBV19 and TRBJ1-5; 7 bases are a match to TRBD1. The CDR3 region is CASSGQEGWPQHF. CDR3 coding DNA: TGTGCCAGTAGTGGACAGGAGGGTTGGCCCCAGCATTTT.